These T cell receptor beta chains were read from a single sample in a study of cytomegalovirus exposure and HLA in healthy donors. Generated by immunoSEQ multiplex PCR, the TCRdb table keeps only in-frame clones and is missing some. This sample yields 80,000 to 100,000 clones, of which approximately 85% are seen a single time; 4.5% to 5.5% belongs to the top ten. The specimen sequenced was PBMCs. The receptors shown here come from a man aged 40-49 years in good health and CMV-seropositive. Both conserved end residues are part of each CDR3. D genes are given only for firm matches. Rows may omit the clone size; those that give it use once, few, many or a size class.

v_call	clone_size	j_call	d_call	cdr3_aa	cdr3_nt
TRBV19	.	TRBJ2-7	.	CASSIEPRYEQYF	TGTGCCAGTAGTATCGAGCCCCGCTACGAGCAGTACTTC
TRBV2	.	TRBJ1-2	.	CASSDINYGYTF	TGTGCCAGCAGTGACATTAACTATGGCTACACCTTC
TRBV29-1	.	TRBJ1-1	TRBD1	CSVLQGGTEAFF	TGCAGCGTTCTACAGGGGGGTACTGAAGCTTTCTTT
TRBV28	.	TRBJ1-1	.	CASSLNRDTEAFF	TGTGCCAGCAGTCTAAACAGGGACACTGAAGCTTTCTTT
TRBV5-1	.	TRBJ1-2	.	CASSPGTAESYGYTF	TGCGCCAGCAGCCCTGGAACAGCTGAGAGCTATGGCTACACCTTC
TRBV7-8	.	TRBJ1-1	.	CASSSKTGVGTEAFF	TGTGCCAGCAGCTCAAAGACAGGCGTCGGCACTGAAGCTTTCTTT
TRBV6-1	.	TRBJ2-1	.	CASSEAGDNNEQFF	TGTGCCAGCAGTGAAGCCGGCGACAACAATGAGCAGTTCTTC
TRBV29-1	.	TRBJ1-2	.	CSVEPGNRLYGYTF	TGCAGCGTTGAACCAGGAAACCGGCTCTATGGCTACACCTTC
TRBV2	.	TRBJ2-1	.	CASSPLANSYNEQFF	TGTGCCAGCAGCCCGCTAGCGAACTCCTACAATGAGCAGTTCTTC
TRBV7-6	.	TRBJ2-7	TRBD2	CASSSTPSGSYEQYF	TGTGCCAGCAGCTCAACCCCTAGCGGGAGCTACGAGCAGTACTTC
TRBV5-6	.	TRBJ2-5	TRBD1	CASSAPQGLVETQYF	TGTGCCAGCAGCGCCCCACAGGGGTTGGTAGAGACCCAGTACTTC
TRBV6-1	once	TRBJ1-2	.	CASHGLSDYGYTF	TGTGCCAGCCACGGACTAAGCGACTATGGCTACACCTTC
TRBV5-1	.	TRBJ2-5	.	CASSFDGRDITETQYF	TGCGCCAGCAGCTTCGACGGTAGGGACATTACTGAGACCCAGTACTTC
TRBV28	.	TRBJ2-1	TRBD1	CASSLWNRGGEQFF	TGTGCCAGCAGTTTATGGAACAGGGGTGGTGAGCAGTTCTTC
TRBV21-1	.	TRBJ2-3	.	CATASGSTDTQYF	TGTGCCACGGCCAGCGGGAGCACAGATACGCAGTATTTT
TRBV9	.	TRBJ2-1	TRBD2	CASSVEAGGYNEQFF	TGTGCCAGCAGCGTAGAGGCGGGAGGCTACAATGAGCAGTTCTTC
TRBV7-8	.	TRBJ1-1	TRBD1	CASSTDRGSTEAFF	TGTGCCAGCAGCACGGACAGGGGAAGCACTGAAGCTTTCTTT
TRBV5-8	.	TRBJ2-4	TRBD1	CASSLDGQGALDVNIQYF	TGTGCCAGCAGCTTGGACGGACAGGGGGCGCTTGATGTGAACATTCAGTACTTC
TRBV30	.	TRBJ2-7	.	CAWGDTYEQYF	TGTGCCTGGGGGGACACCTACGAGCAGTACTTC
TRBV21-1	.	TRBJ2-3	.	CASSPKGEDTQYF	TGTGCCAGCAGCCCAAAGGGGGAAGATACGCAGTATTTT
TRBV19	.	TRBJ2-7	TRBD1	CASYTGQGSYEQYF	TGTGCCAGTTACACGGGACAGGGATCCTACGAGCAGTACTTC
TRBV6-5	few	TRBJ1-2	TRBD1	CASSSGTDYGYTF	TGTGCCAGCAGTTCTGGGACAGACTATGGCTACACCTTC
TRBV19	.	TRBJ1-6	.	CASSMRGQSSYNSPLHF	TGTGCCAGTAGTATGCGGGGCCAGAGCTCCTATAATTCACCCCTCCACTTT
TRBV9	.	TRBJ2-1	.	CASSGTGGLGNEQFF	TGTGCCAGCAGCGGGACAGGAGGGTTGGGCAATGAGCAGTTCTTC
TRBV5-4	.	TRBJ1-3	.	CASSSSPKLSGNTIYF	TGTGCCAGCAGCTCCTCCCCAAAACTCTCTGGAAACACCATATATTTT